This TCR beta chain was recorded in a study of Ad26.COV2.S vaccination and SARS-CoV-2 variants. Method: immunoSEQ multiplex PCR; TCRdb's copy keeps in-frame clones and lacks some. The sample records roughly 700,000 clones, 70% to 90% being singletons. Treatment in this sample: 15 to 20 received Ad26.COV2.S at low or high dose, single or two shots; several received placebo; per-sample allocation not given. After the first vaccine or placebo injection, samples were drawn on day 63. With 1 base removed from V and 2 bases from J, the gap between germline ends came to 6 bases. Germline-derived CDR1 and CDR2 are SGHRS and YFSETQ. This CDR3 is 13 amino acids long.

The TCR comes from a person aged 18-65 years who received the Ad26.COV2.S COVID-19 vaccine or a placebo. Here the sequenced sample was peripheral blood, taken in a trial of Ad26.COV2.S vaccine versus placebo. The chain combines TRBV5-1 with TRBJ1-2, with unresolved D. The CDR3 nucleotides read TGCGCCAGCAGCTTGCCAGAAAACTATGGCTACACCTTC. Amino acids: CASSLPENYGYTF.